The 15 T cell receptor beta chains below all came from one sample that was sequenced in a study of T-cell reconstitution after alpha-beta-depleted transplantation in children. Using unique molecular identifiers, the investigators prepared the TCRbeta library. TCRdb passed the PCR reads through MiXCR, listing each CDR3 protein once. The repertoire holds hundreds of thousands of distinct CDR3 sequences, with approximately 16% as singletons. Source: PBMCs from the stem cell graft donor, taken from the stem cell graft. All receptors derive from a human donor who donated a stem cell graft to a child with acute lymphoblastic leukemia.

This clonotype turned up a few times. The chain links TRBV6-1 to TRBJ1-2; 7 bases are a match to TRBD1. Germline V lookup: CDR1 MNHNS, CDR2 SASEGT. The CDR3 totals 13 residues. The V and J ends lost 6 bases and 4 bases, in that order; junction bases with no gene match: 5. The CDR3 is CASRFRGAYGYTF. The CDR3 nucleotides read TGTGCCAGCAGATTCAGGGGGGCCTATGGCTACACCTTC.

The sample holds a few counts of this clonotype. V and J are TRBV20-1 and TRBJ2-7, with D perhaps being TRBD1 or TRBD2 (6 bases each). This CDR3 region has 13 residues. The germline V and J ends were trimmed by 8 bases and 0 bases, with 14 bases remaining between them. Germline V gene data show CDR1 as DFQATT and CDR2 as SNEGSKA (reference sequence). CDR3 protein: CSFGGPYSYEQYF. CDR3 bases: TGCAGTTTTGGGGGGCCTTACTCCTACGAGCAGTACTTC.

This clonotype showed up just a few times. The chain combines TRBV9 with TRBJ1-5; D is ambiguous. The CDR3 is made up of 15 amino acids. V lost 4 bases to trimming and J lost 3 bases, with 14 bases between them. CDR1 is SGDLS and CDR2 is YYNGEE in the germline V gene. CDR3 residues: CASSPRELYNQPQHF. The CDR3, as DNA: TGTGCCAGCAGCCCAAGGGAACTTTACAATCAGCCCCAGCATTTT.

The chain uses TRBV7-6 and TRBJ2-1; tentatively, D is TRBD1 or TRBD2 (5 bases each). The V end lost 4 bases, the J end lost 8 bases, and 27 bases lay between the germline ends. This CDR3 has 18 residues. Germline V gene data show CDR1 as SGHVS and CDR2 as FNYEAQ. The CDR3 here is CASSSAGGVWQGVDEQFF. CDR3 sequence (DNA): TGTGCCAGCAGCTCCGCGGGTGGGGTGTGGCAGGGTGTGGATGAGCAGTTCTTC.

V usage is TRBV12-3 or TRBV12-4 and J usage is TRBJ2-1, with D perhaps TRBD1 (5 bases). This CDR3 comprises 13 residues. Trimming removed 4 bases from V and 7 bases from J, with 11 bases in between. CDR3 residues: CASSWKGPNEQFF. The CDR3, as DNA: TGTGCCAGCAGTTGGAAGGGGCCGAATGAGCAGTTCTTC.

This clonotype was picked up a small number of times. V and J are TRBV6-1 and TRBJ2-3; no reliable D call. The germline V and J ends were trimmed by 5 bases and 3 bases, with 12 bases remaining between them. The CDR3 has 14 residues. Germline V gene data show CDR1 as MNHNS and CDR2 as SASEGT. The CDR3 protein is CASSPSPLTDTQYF. For the CDR3, the DNA is TGTGCCAGCAGTCCCTCCCCGCTTACAGATACGCAGTATTTT.

There are many counts of this clonotype. J is TRBJ1-2 and V is TRBV13; no definite D call. V was clipped by 4 bases and J by 8 bases, with 17 bases between them. The germline V gene encodes CDR1 PRHDT and CDR2 FYEKMQ (reference sequence). The CDR3 is 14 residues long. CDR3 sequence: CASSSEEGVDGYTF. In DNA, the CDR3 is TGTGCCAGCAGCTCCGAGGAGGGAGTAGACGGCTACACCTTC.

This clonotype came up a few times. CDR3 protein: CASSLRQGLLEKLFF. The DNA of the CDR3 is TGTGCCAGCAGCCTCCGACAGGGCCTTCTGGAAAAACTGTTTTTT. The rearrangement joins TRBV7-2 to TRBJ1-4, with 7 bases aligning to TRBD1. The CDR3 consists of 15 residues. Germline V CDR1 and CDR2: SGHTA, FQGNSA. The ends lost 5 bases at V and 8 bases at J; junction bases unmatched: 11.

This clonotype was seen a handful of times. The chain recombines TRBV29-1 with TRBJ1-2, with TRBD1 as a possible D gene (5 bases). Germline loops: CDR1 SQVTM, CDR2 ANQGSEA. V dropped 3 bases and J dropped 5 bases, with 19 bases sitting between them. There are 15 residues in the CDR3. The DNA for the CDR3 is TGCAGCGTTGACTTCGGGGCTACCAATTCGTATGGCTACACCTTC. Its translation: CSVDFGATNSYGYTF.

This clonotype showed up many times. The chain couples TRBV20-1 to TRBJ2-7; possibly TRBD2 for D (6 bases). The germline V gene encodes CDR1 DFQATT and CDR2 SNEGSKA (reference sequence). This CDR3 contains 13 residues. The ends were cut back, 1 base at V and 3 bases at J, with 10 bases in the middle. The CDR3 loop is CSARGSGDYEQYF. The CDR3 nucleotides are TGCAGTGCTAGAGGTTCGGGAGACTACGAGCAGTACTTC.

This clonotype occurred a few times. The rearrangement uses TRBV3-1 and TRBJ1-4; 9 bases line up with TRBD1. This CDR3 comprises 18 residues. Losses at the gene ends were 1 base for V and 8 bases for J; bases not matched to a gene: 14. Germline V CDR1 and CDR2: LGHDT, YNNKEL (reference sequence). CDR3 sequence: CASSQVWDRVMSGEKLFF. Here the CDR3 DNA reads TGTGCCAGCAGCCAAGTGTGGGACAGGGTGATGTCGGGGGAAAAACTGTTTTTT.

This clonotype was detected only a few times. The chain has TRBV5-1 and TRBJ2-7; D gene uncertain. The CDR3 length is 13 residues. V was trimmed by 0 bases and J by 6 bases, leaving 10 bases between them. The V gene's germline CDR1 is SGHRS and CDR2 YFSETQ. CDR3 sequence (DNA): TGCGCCAGCAGCTTGGACGGAGCCCCCGAGCAGTACTTC. It translates to CASSLDGAPEQYF. Looking up the rest from reference TRBV5-1 and TRBJ2-7 gives the full variable domain: KAGVTQTPRYLIKTRGQQVTLSCSPISGHRSVSWYQQTPGQGLQFLFEYFSETQRNKGNFPGRFSGRQFSNSRSEMNVSTLELGDSALYLCASSLDGAPEQYFGPGTRLTVT.

J is TRBJ2-1 and V is TRBV6-5, with 8 bases matching TRBD2. This CDR3 is 14 amino acids long. Germline CDR1 reads MNHEY; CDR2 reads SVGAGI. Unmatched junction bases numbered 7, after V lost 4 bases and J lost 8 bases. CDR3 bases: TGTGCCAGCAGTTGGGGTGGCGGGAGGTATGAGCAGTTCTTC. Its translation is CASSWGGGRYEQFF.

The chain has TRBV24-1 and TRBJ2-3, with D uncertain. This CDR3 region has 10 residues. With 9 bases removed from V and 6 bases from J, the gap between germline ends came to 6 bases. CDR1 KGHDR and CDR2 SFDVKD come from the germline V gene. Here the CDR3 reads CATPTDTQYF. CDR3 DNA: TGTGCCACCCCAACCGATACGCAGTATTTT.

This clonotype was counted between two and nine times. This CDR3 is CAISEGQGQGYEQFF. CDR3 DNA: TGTGCCATCAGTGAAGGTCAGGGGCAGGGCTATGAGCAGTTCTTC. The V and J genes are TRBV10-3 and TRBJ2-1; D might be TRBD1 (6 bases). The V gene's germline CDR1 is ENHRY and CDR2 SYGVKD. This CDR3 is built from 15 residues. V was shortened by 3 bases and J by 8 bases, with 17 bases between the two germline ends.